The source of this TCR beta chain is a study of cytotoxic CD8 clonotypes in ibrutinib-treated CLL. General study points: For progressing versus sustained-remission patients, sampling times were not the same. Baseline clonality was higher than in age-matched healthy donors and moved in step with circulating CD8+ T-cell counts. Among the clonotypes, public ones were uncommon and contracted or held stable on treatment.

Trimming took off 2 bases at V and 4 bases at J, with 14 bases between the two ends. From germline, CDR1 is MDHEN and CDR2 SYDVKM. CDR3 length equals 15 residues. About this clone itself: Antigen: not known.

Sequencing used immunoSEQ multiplex PCR; TCRdb keeps in-frame clones, though not all of them. Of approximately 200,000 clones in the sample, over 60% are singletons; the top ten hold 13%. This sample comprised PBMCs, obtained after 24 months of ibrutinib treatment. The rearrangement links TRBV28 to TRBJ1-2; TRBD1 might be the D (5 bases). The origin of this receptor is a human donor with chronic lymphocytic leukemia. The CDR3 sequence is CASSLGAGQIYGYTF. The CDR3 DNA is TGTGCCAGCAGTTTAGGGGCGGGGCAGATCTATGGCTACACCTTC.